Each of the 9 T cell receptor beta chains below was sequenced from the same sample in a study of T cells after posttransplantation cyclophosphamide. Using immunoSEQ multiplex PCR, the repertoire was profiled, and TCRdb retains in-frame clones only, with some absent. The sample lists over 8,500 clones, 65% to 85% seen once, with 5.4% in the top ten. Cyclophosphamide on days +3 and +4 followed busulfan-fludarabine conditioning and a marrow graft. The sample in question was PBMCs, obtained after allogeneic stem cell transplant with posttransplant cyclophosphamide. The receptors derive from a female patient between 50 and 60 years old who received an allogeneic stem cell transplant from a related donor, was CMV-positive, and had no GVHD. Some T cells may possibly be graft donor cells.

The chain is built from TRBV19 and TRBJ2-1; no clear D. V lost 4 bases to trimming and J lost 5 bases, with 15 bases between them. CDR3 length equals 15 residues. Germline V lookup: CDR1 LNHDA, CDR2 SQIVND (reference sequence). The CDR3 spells CASSNELRSDNEQFF. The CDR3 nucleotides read TGTGCCAGTAGTAACGAGCTGAGGTCCGACAATGAGCAGTTCTTC.

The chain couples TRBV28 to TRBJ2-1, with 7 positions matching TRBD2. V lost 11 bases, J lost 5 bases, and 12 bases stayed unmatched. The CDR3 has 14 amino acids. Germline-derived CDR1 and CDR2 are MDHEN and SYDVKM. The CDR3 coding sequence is TGTGCCGCCCGACCGGCGGGGGTGGACAATGAGCAGTTCTTC. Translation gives CAARPAGVDNEQFF.

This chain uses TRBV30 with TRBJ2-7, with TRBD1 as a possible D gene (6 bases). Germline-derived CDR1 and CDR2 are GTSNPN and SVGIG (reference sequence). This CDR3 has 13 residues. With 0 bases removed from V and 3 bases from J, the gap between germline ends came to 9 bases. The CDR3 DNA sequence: TGTGCCTGGAGTGTACAGGGTATCTACGAGCAGTACTTC. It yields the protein CAWSVQGIYEQYF.

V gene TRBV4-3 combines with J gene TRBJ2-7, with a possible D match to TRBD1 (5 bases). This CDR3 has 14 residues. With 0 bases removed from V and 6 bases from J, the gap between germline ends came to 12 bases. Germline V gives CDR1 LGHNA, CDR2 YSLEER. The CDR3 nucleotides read TGCGCCAGCAGCCAAGACTTAGGGGTTCGCGAGCAGTACTTC. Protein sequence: CASSQDLGVREQYF.

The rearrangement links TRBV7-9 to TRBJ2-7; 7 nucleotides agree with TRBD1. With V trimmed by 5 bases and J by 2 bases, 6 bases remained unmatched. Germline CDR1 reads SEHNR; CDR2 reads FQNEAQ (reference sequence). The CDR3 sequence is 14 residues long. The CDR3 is CASSNRDSTYEQYF. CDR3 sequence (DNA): TGTGCCAGCAGCAACCGGGACAGCACCTACGAGCAGTACTTC.

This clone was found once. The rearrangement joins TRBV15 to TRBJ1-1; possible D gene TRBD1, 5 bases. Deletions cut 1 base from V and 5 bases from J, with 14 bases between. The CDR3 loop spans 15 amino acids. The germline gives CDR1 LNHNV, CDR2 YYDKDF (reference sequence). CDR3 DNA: TGTGCCACCAGCAGAGTGGCAGGGAGGAGGACTGAAGCTTTCTTT. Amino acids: CATSRVAGRRTEAFF.

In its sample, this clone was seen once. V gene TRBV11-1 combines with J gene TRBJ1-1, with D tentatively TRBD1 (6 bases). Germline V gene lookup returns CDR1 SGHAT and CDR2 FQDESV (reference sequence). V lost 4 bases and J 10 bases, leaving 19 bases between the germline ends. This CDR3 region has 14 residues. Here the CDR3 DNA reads TGTGCCAGCAGCTCGTCCAGGGGACTATCCCCAGCTTTCTTT. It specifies CASSSSRGLSPAFF.

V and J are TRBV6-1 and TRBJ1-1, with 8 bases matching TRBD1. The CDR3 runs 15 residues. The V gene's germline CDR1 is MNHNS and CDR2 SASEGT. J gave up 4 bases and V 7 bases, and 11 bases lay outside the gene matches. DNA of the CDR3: TGTGCCAGCACCAAAACCCCAGGGGGCGGCACTGAAGCTTTCTTT. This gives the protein CASTKTPGGGTEAFF.

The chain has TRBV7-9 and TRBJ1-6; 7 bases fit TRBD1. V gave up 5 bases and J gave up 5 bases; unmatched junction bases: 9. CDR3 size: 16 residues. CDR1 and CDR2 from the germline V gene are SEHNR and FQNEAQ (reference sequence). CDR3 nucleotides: TGTGCCAGCAGCCCCCTCGACAGGGTGGATAATTCACCCCTCCACTTT. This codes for CASSPLDRVDNSPLHF.